This T cell receptor beta chain is drawn from a study of blood T cell repertoires in COVID-19. Overall study context: From T cells, B-cell-depleted T cells, or PBMCs came the material, which was cDNA or gDNA.

The trim removed 5 bases at V and 7 bases at J, leaving 9 bases unmatched. The germline V gene encodes CDR1 SGHNT and CDR2 YYREEE (reference sequence). This CDR3 comprises 15 residues. Method: immunoSEQ multiplex PCR; TCRdb's copy keeps in-frame clones and lacks some. The table lists approximately 58,000 clones, approximately 78% of them singletons. The chain couples TRBV5-4 to TRBJ1-6, with 7 bases that match TRBD1. This clonotype was sampled from a man in his fifties or sixties with COVID-19, enrolled during active disease. Sequenced sample: peripheral blood. The CDR3 DNA reads TGTGCCAGCAGTACTCCGGGGACAGACAATTCACCCCTCCACTTT. Translated, it gives CASSTPGTDNSPLHF.